This TCR beta chain was identified during a study of cytomegalovirus exposure and HLA in healthy donors. Germline CDR1 reads SGDLS; CDR2 reads YYNGEE. Trimming cost V 2 bases and J 5 bases; bases outside gene matches: 11. This CDR3 region has 17 residues. There are a few counts of this clone. Its antigen is not identified. Broader study findings: Later, TCR association rates were found to vary by HLA locus, highest for DRB1 and lowest for HLA-C.

Primers included in the PCR were 60 Vbeta and 13 Jbeta primers. Method: immunoSEQ multiplex PCR; TCRdb's copy keeps in-frame clones and lacks some. The table includes 150,000 to 200,000 clones, roughly 77% detected once. The clonotype originates from a man in his thirties or forties in good health and CMV-seropositive. The rearrangement uses TRBV9 and TRBJ2-3; 10 positions agree with TRBD1. Specimen: PBMCs. The CDR3 DNA is TGTGCCAGCAGCGTCTCACGACAGGGGGCATTCAGAGATACGCAGTATTTT. The encoded protein is CASSVSRQGAFRDTQYF.